This T cell receptor (beta chain) was obtained from a study of cytomegalovirus exposure and HLA in healthy donors. Study as a whole: Findings of an earlier analysis included more than 90 million unique TCR beta sequences from roughly 200 million T cells. Notes on the study in general: With DRB1 most and HLA-C fewest, TCR association rates differed between HLA loci in a later analysis.

In germline, CDR1 is SGHTA, CDR2 FQGNSA. The CDR3 sequence is 15 residues long. The PCR contained 60 Vbeta and 13 Jbeta primers. Method: immunoSEQ multiplex PCR; TCRdb's copy keeps in-frame clones and lacks some. Among a few hundred thousand clones listed, 60% to 80% were seen once. A remark on this clone: The antigen is not known.

Donors were ostensibly healthy at sampling, although undocumented immune exposures were probable. The TCR sequence derives from a woman under 40 in good health and CMV-seronegative. The chain joins TRBV7-2 to TRBJ2-5; possible D gene TRBD2, 5 bases. The DNA end is a closer match to TRBJ2-7, so the J assignment may be wrong. Sample: PBMCs. CDR3 coding DNA: TGTGCCAGCAGCGAGGCGGGCCTAGGAGGCGGCGAGCAGTACTTC. As protein: CASSEAGLGGGEQYF.